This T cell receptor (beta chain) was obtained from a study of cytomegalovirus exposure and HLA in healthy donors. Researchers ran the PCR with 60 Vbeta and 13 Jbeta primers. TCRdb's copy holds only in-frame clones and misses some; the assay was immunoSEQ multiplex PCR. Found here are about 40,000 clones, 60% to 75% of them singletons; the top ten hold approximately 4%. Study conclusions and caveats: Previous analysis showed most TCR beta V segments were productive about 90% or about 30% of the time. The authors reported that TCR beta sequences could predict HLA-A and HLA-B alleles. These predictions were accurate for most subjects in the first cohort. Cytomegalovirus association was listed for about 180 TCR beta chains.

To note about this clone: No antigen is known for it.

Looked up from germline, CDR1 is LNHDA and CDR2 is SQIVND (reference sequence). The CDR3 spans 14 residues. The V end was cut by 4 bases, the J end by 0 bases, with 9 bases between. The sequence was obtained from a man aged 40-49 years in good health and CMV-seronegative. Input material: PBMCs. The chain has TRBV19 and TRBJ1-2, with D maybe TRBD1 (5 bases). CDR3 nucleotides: TGTGCCAGTAGTAATCGACAGCCTAACTATGGCTACACCTTC. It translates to CASSNRQPNYGYTF.